The rows below give T cell receptor beta chains drawn from one sample of a study of spatial heterogeneity in lung cancer. A single record per CDR3 protein comes from TCRdb applying MiXCR to the 5' RACE reads. The repertoire holds 9,500 to 15,000 distinct CDR3 sequences, approximately 15% seen once, with roughly 2.4% in the top ten. Sequenced material: PBMCs, taken at surgery. The source of these receptors is a female donor with early-stage non-small cell lung cancer. The CDR3 runs from the conserved cysteine through the conserved F or W. Fields, in order: V gene, J gene, CDR3 protein.

v_gene: TRBV6-5
j_gene: TRBJ2-1
CDR3aa: CASSSPGRSYNEQFF

v_gene: TRBV7-8
j_gene: TRBJ1-2
CDR3aa: CASSSGRNGYTF

v_gene: TRBV29-1
j_gene: TRBJ2-3
CDR3aa: CSVSRATSGSTDTQYF

v_gene: TRBV28
j_gene: TRBJ2-3
CDR3aa: CASTPGQGTDTQYF

v_gene: TRBV20-1
j_gene: TRBJ1-1
CDR3aa: CSARDFRKTAVSSEAFF

v_gene: TRBV19
j_gene: TRBJ2-7
CDR3aa: CASSIPGGPYEQYF

v_gene: TRBV12-3/TRBV12-4
j_gene: TRBJ2-3
CDR3aa: CASSYSVSTDTQYF

v_gene: TRBV19
j_gene: TRBJ2-1
CDR3aa: CASSYDRGRGEQFF

v_gene: TRBV28
j_gene: TRBJ1-3
CDR3aa: CASSRTGSGNTIYF

v_gene: TRBV27
j_gene: TRBJ2-7
CDR3aa: CASSLLRDRGIYEQYF

v_gene: TRBV25-1
j_gene: TRBJ2-7
CDR3aa: CASSLHFAYEQYF

v_gene: TRBV7-3
j_gene: TRBJ2-2
CDR3aa: CASSPGTPNTGELFF

v_gene: TRBV7-2
j_gene: TRBJ2-5
CDR3aa: CASSLVSQTQYF

v_gene: TRBV12-3/TRBV12-4
j_gene: TRBJ2-1
CDR3aa: CASRDDHSSYNEQFF

v_gene: TRBV3-1
j_gene: TRBJ2-3
CDR3aa: CASSYTSGGATDTQYF

v_gene: TRBV20-1
j_gene: TRBJ1-2
CDR3aa: CSAKRDQTGYGYTF

v_gene: TRBV5-1
j_gene: TRBJ2-2
CDR3aa: CASSLVGSPNTGELFF

v_gene: TRBV14
j_gene: TRBJ2-7
CDR3aa: CASSQAGAQGYEQYF

v_gene: TRBV7-2
j_gene: TRBJ2-1
CDR3aa: CASSLEVLAGAGEQFF

v_gene: TRBV12-3/TRBV12-4
j_gene: TRBJ1-2
CDR3aa: CASRGTAGTYGYTF

v_gene: TRBV19
j_gene: TRBJ1-5
CDR3aa: CASRDSGGNQPQHF

v_gene: TRBV2
j_gene: TRBJ2-5
CDR3aa: CASRVQVIQETQYF

v_gene: TRBV14
j_gene: TRBJ2-7
CDR3aa: CASSQVKGRAYEQYF

v_gene: TRBV7-9
j_gene: TRBJ2-1
CDR3aa: CASSSKTPGPFSYNEQFF

v_gene: TRBV7-9
j_gene: TRBJ1-1
CDR3aa: CASSRGTVRGNTEAFF

v_gene: TRBV2
j_gene: TRBJ2-2
CDR3aa: CASGRADPNTGELFF

v_gene: TRBV5-1
j_gene: TRBJ2-2
CDR3aa: CASSGTENTGELFF

v_gene: TRBV29-1
j_gene: TRBJ2-7
CDR3aa: CSAAPRRPYEQYF

v_gene: TRBV29-1
j_gene: TRBJ2-1
CDR3aa: CSVEQGGLYEQFF

v_gene: TRBV7-9
j_gene: TRBJ1-5
CDR3aa: CASSLMDQPQHF

v_gene: TRBV3-1
j_gene: TRBJ2-7
CDR3aa: CASSNGHRSSYEQYF

v_gene: TRBV4-1
j_gene: TRBJ2-2
CDR3aa: CASSQDAGAAGELFF

v_gene: TRBV29-1
j_gene: TRBJ1-5
CDR3aa: CSVPTGNSNQPQHF

v_gene: TRBV28
j_gene: TRBJ1-5
CDR3aa: CASRYGLTGISNQPQHF

v_gene: TRBV30
j_gene: TRBJ1-5
CDR3aa: CAWSLTGDQPQHF

v_gene: TRBV12-3/TRBV12-4
j_gene: TRBJ1-1
CDR3aa: CASRRWGQNTEAFF

v_gene: TRBV20-1
j_gene: TRBJ1-2
CDR3aa: CSARDRSSGYTF

v_gene: TRBV9
j_gene: TRBJ1-1
CDR3aa: CASSVHGSMNTEAFF

v_gene: TRBV29-1
j_gene: TRBJ1-1
CDR3aa: CSVEEEGDNRFEAFF

v_gene: TRBV28
j_gene: TRBJ2-1
CDR3aa: CASSAVRGAYNEQFF

v_gene: TRBV27
j_gene: TRBJ1-2
CDR3aa: CASSPGTGGAFYGYTF

v_gene: TRBV2
j_gene: TRBJ1-1
CDR3aa: CASMTVANTEAFF

v_gene: TRBV29-1
j_gene: TRBJ2-7
CDR3aa: CSVAGTVYEQYF